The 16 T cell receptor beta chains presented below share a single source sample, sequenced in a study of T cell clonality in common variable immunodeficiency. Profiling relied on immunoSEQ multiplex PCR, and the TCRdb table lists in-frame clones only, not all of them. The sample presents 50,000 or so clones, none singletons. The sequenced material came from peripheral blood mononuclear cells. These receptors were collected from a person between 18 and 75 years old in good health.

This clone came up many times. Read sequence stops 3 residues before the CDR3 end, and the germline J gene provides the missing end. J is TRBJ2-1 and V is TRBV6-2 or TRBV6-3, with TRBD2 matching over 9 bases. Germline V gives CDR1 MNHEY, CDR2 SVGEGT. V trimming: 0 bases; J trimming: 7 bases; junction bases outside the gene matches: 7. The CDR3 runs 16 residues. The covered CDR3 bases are TGTGCCAGCAGTTACTCGGTAGCGGGGGTTAAAAATGAG. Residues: CASSYSVAGVKNE. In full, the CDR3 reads CASSYSVAGVKNEQFF.

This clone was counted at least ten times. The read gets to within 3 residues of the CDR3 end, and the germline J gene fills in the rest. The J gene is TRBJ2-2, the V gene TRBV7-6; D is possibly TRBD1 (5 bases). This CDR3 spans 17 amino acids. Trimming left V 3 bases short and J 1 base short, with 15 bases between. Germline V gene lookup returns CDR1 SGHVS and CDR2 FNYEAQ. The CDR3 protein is CASSLSRVLGNTGELFF. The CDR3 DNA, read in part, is TGTGCCAGCAGCTTGAGCAGGGTGTTGGGGAACACCGGGGAG.

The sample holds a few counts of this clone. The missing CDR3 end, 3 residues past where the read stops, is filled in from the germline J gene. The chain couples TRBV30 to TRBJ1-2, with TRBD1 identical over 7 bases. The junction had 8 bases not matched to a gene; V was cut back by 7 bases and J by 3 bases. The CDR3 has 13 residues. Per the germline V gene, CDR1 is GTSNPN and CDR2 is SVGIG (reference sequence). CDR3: CALTGNGYYGYTF. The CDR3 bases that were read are TGTGCCTTGACAGGGAATGGCTACTATGGC. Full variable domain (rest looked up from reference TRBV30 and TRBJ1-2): SQTIHQWPATLVQPVGSPLSLECTVEGTSNPNLYWYRQAAGRGLQLLFYSVGIGQISSEVPQNLSASRPQDRQFILSSKKLLLSDSGFYLCALTGNGYYGYTFGSGTRLTVV.

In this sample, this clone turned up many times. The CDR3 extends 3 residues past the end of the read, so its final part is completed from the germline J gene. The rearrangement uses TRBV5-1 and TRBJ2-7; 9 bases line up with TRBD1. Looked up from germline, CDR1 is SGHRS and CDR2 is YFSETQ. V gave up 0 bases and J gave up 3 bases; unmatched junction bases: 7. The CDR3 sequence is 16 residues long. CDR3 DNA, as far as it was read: TGCGCCAGCAGCTTGGATGGGACAGGGCACTTCTACGAG. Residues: CASSLDGTGHFYE. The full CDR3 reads CASSLDGTGHFYEQYF.

The DNA read from the CDR3 is TGCAGTGCTATCCGGACAGGGTGGACTGAA. Amino acid sequence: CSAIRTGWTE. The full CDR3 sequence reads CSAIRTGWTEAFF. This rearrangement joins TRBV20-1 to TRBJ1-1, with 8 bases identical to TRBD1. The CDR3 end lies 3 residues beyond the end of the read and is filled in from the germline J gene. J gave up 5 bases and V 4 bases, and 6 bases lay outside the gene matches. The CDR3 extends over 13 amino acids. Germline V gene lookup returns CDR1 DFQATT and CDR2 SNEGSKA (reference sequence).

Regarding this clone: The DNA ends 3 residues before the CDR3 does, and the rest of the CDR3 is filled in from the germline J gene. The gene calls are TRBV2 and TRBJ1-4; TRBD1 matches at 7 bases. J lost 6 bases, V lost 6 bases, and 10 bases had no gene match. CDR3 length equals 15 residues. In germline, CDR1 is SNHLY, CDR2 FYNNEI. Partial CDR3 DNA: TGTGCCAGCAGCCCGAGGAACAGGGGAGATGAAAAA. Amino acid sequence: CASSPRNRGDEK. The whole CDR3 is CASSPRNRGDEKLFF.

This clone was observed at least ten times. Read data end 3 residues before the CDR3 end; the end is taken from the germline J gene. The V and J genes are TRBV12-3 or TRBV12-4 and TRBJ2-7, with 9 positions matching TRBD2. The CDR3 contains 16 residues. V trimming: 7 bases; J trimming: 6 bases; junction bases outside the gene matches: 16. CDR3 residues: CASIPRGREGPLEQYF. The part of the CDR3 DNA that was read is TGTGCCAGCATCCCGAGGGGGCGGGAGGGCCCCCTCGAG.

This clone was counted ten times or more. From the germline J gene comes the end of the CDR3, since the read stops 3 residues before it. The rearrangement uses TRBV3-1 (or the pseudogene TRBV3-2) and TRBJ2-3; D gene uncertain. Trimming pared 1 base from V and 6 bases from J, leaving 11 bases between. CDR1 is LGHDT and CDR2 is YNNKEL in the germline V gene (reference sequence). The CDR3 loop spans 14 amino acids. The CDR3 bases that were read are TGTGCCAGCAGCCAAGGTACAGTAGTGGATACG. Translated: CASSQGTVVDT. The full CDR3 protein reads CASSQGTVVDTQYF.

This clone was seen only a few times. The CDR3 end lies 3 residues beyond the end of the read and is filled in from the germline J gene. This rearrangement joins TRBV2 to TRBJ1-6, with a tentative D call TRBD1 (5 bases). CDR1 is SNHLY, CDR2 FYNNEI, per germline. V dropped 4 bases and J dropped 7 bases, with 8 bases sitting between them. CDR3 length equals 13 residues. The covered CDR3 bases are TGTGCCAGCAGTGGAGGGGTCAATTCACCC. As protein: CASSGGVNSP. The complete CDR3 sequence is CASSGGVNSPLHF.

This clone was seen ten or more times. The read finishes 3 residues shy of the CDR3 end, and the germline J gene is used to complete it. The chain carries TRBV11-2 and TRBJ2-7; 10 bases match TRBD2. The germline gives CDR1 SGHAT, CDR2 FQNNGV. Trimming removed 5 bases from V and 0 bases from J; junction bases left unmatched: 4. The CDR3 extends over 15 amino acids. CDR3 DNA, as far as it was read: TGTGCCAGCAGCCGGACTAGCGGAAGCTCCTACGAG. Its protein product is CASSRTSGSSYE. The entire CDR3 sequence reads CASSRTSGSSYEQYF.

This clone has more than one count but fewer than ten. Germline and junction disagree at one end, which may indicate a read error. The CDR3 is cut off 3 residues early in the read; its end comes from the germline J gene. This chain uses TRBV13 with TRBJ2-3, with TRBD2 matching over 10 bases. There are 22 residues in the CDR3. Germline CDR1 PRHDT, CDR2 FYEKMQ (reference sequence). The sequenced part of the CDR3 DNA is TGTGCCAGCAGATTAGGGAGGGGCCGGGGGCTAGCGGGAGTTCTTCGCACAGATACG. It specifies CASRLGRGRGLAGVLRTDT. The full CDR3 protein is CASRLGRGRGLAGVLRTDTQYF.

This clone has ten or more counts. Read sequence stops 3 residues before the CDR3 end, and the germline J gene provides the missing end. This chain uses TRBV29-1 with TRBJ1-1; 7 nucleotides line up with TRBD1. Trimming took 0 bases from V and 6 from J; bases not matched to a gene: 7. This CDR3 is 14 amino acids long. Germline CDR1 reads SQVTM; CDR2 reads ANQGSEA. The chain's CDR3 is CSVEEGQEVAEAFF. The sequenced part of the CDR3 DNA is TGCAGCGTTGAAGAAGGACAGGAGGTCGCTGAA.

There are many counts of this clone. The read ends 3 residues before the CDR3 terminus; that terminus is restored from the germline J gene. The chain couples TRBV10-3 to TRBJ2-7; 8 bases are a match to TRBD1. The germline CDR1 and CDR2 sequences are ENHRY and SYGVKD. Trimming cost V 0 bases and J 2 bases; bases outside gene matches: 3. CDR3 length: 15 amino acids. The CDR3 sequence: CAISESGTGPYEQYF. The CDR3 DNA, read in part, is TGTGCCATCAGTGAGTCGGGGACAGGACCCTACGAG.

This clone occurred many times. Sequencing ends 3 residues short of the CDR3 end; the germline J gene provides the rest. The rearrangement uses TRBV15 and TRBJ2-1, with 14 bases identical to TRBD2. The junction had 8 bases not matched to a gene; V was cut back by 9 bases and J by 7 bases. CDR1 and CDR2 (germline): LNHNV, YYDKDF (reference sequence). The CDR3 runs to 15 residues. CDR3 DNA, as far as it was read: TGTGCCACTAAAGAGACTAGCGGGAGGGGGAATGAG. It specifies CATKETSGRGNE. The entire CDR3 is CATKETSGRGNEQFF.

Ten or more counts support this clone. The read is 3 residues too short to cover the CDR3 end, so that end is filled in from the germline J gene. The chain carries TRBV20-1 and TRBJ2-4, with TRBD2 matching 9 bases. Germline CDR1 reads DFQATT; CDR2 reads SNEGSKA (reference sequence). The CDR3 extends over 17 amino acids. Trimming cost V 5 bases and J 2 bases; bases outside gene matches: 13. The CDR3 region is CSAFLQPLAGPKNIQYF. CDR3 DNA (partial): TGCAGTGCTTTTTTACAGCCACTAGCGGGCCCCAAAAACATT.

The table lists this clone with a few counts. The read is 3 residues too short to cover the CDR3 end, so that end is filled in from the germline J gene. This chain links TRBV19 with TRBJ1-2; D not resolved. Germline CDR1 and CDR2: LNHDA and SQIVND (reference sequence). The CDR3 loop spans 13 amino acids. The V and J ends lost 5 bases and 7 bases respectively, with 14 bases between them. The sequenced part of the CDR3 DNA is TGTGCCAGTAGTGACTCTACGGTAGGTGGC. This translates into CASSDSTVGG. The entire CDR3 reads CASSDSTVGGYTF.